The next 28 T cell receptor beta chains were all read from a single sample in a study of graft-versus-host responses after intestinal transplantation. Which antigens these TCRs recognize remains unknown. Generated by immunoSEQ multiplex PCR, the TCRdb table keeps only in-frame clones and is missing some. This sample has about 130,000 clones, with over 90% found just once. The sample was unstimulated CD4+ T cells sorted from spleen or lymph node cells, taken before intestinal transplant. The receptors here all came from a human donor who received an intestinal transplant.

The rearrangement joins TRBV28 to TRBJ1-4; 7 nucleotides match TRBD1. This CDR3 contains 21 residues. Per the germline V gene, CDR1 is MDHEN and CDR2 is SYDVKM. V gave up 1 base and J gave up 0 bases; unmatched junction bases: 17. This CDR3 reads CASSLLPKRGQRSATNEKLFF. DNA for the CDR3: TGTGCCAGCAGTTTATTGCCGAAGAGGGGGCAGAGGTCGGCAACTAATGAAAAACTGTTTTTT.

This chain uses TRBV5-1 with TRBJ2-5; 8 nucleotides line up with TRBD1. The trim removed 3 bases at V and 4 bases at J, leaving 5 bases unmatched. This CDR3 is 14 amino acids long. The germline gives CDR1 SGHRS, CDR2 YFSETQ. The CDR3 spells CASSSITGGETQYF. For the CDR3, the DNA is TGCGCCAGCAGCTCCATTACAGGGGGAGAGACCCAGTACTTC. Full variable domain (missing parts from reference TRBV5-1 and TRBJ2-5): KAGVTQTPRYLIKTRGQQVTLSCSPISGHRSVSWYQQTPGQGLQFLFEYFSETQRNKGNFPGRFSGRQFSNSRSEMNVSTLELGDSALYLCASSSITGGETQYFGPGTRLLVL.

This clone occurred once. The chain couples TRBV7-3 to TRBJ2-2, with D uncertain. CDR1 SGHTA and CDR2 FQGTGA come from the germline V gene. V was clipped by 2 bases and J by 6 bases, with 13 bases between them. CDR3 length: 15 amino acids. The CDR3 DNA reads as TGTGCCAGCAGCTTACAGGCCTCTCTTGCCGGGGAGCTGTTTTTT. Its protein is CASSLQASLAGELFF.

The gene calls are TRBV7-8 and TRBJ1-4; D gene unclear. CDR1 is SGHVS, CDR2 FQNEAQ, per germline. CDR3 length: 18 amino acids. V lost 2 bases and J lost 4, with 20 bases in between. Here the CDR3 reads CASSLNGAGRSSNEKLFF. DNA for the CDR3: TGTGCCAGCAGCTTAAATGGAGCAGGCCGGTCGAGTAATGAAAAACTGTTTTTT.

The chain carries TRBV10-3 and TRBJ1-1; TRBD1 aligns across 7 bases. Trimming removed 6 bases from V and 5 bases from J; junction bases left unmatched: 12. The CDR3 is made up of 15 amino acids. The germline CDR1 and CDR2 sequences are ENHRY and SYGVKD. The CDR3 DNA is TGTGCCATCAGGGATGCCCGACAGGGAGAAACTGAAGCTTTCTTT. Its translation: CAIRDARQGETEAFF.

This clone has just one count. J is TRBJ2-1 and V is TRBV28; TRBD2 agrees at 11 bases. The CDR3 has 17 residues. Germline CDR1 is MDHEN and CDR2 is SYDVKM. Trimming cost V 8 bases and J 2 bases; bases outside gene matches: 11. CDR3 protein: CASSTTSGGRTYNEQFF. The DNA of the CDR3 is TGTGCCAGCTCAACCACTAGCGGGGGAAGGACCTACAATGAGCAGTTCTTC.

V is TRBV19 and J is TRBJ1-5, with a possible D match to TRBD1 (5 bases). This CDR3 has 15 residues. V gave up 3 bases and J gave up 2 bases, with 11 bases separating them. CDR1 LNHDA and CDR2 SQIVND come from the germline V gene (reference sequence). The CDR3 protein is CASSMRGSGNQPQHF. Written as DNA, the CDR3 is TGTGCCAGTAGTATGAGGGGATCGGGCAATCAGCCCCAGCATTTT.

This clone has a single count. The chain couples TRBV5-4 to TRBJ1-1; TRBD1 aligns across 7 bases. The CDR3 runs 15 residues. J was trimmed by 1 base and V by 4 bases; bases with no gene match: 7. Per the germline V gene, CDR1 is SGHNT and CDR2 is YYREEE (reference sequence). This CDR3 is CASSPTGEGNTEAFF. CDR3 DNA sequence: TGTGCCAGCAGCCCCACAGGGGAAGGGAACACTGAAGCTTTCTTT. Combining the CDR3 with reference TRBV5-4 and TRBJ1-1 gives the whole variable domain ETGVTQSPTHLIKTRGQQVTLRCSSQSGHNTVSWYQQALGQGPQFIFQYYREEENGRGNFPPRFSGLQFPNYSSELNVNALELDDSALYLCASSPTGEGNTEAFFGQGTRLTVV.

This clone has only one observation. J is TRBJ1-3 and V is TRBV6-6; D not certain. The CDR3 spans 13 residues. Per the germline V gene, CDR1 is MNHNY and CDR2 is SVGAGI (reference sequence). Trimming cost V 0 bases and J 4 bases, with 4 bases left between them. CDR3 sequence: CASSYSGGNTIYF. The CDR3 DNA is TGTGCCAGCAGTTACTCTGGGGGAAACACCATATATTTT.

CDR3 in amino acids: CASSQLGLRRETQYF. As DNA, the CDR3 is TGCGCCAGCAGCCAACTGGGCCTTCGACGAGAGACCCAGTACTTC. The rearrangement joins TRBV4-1 to TRBJ2-5; D unresolved. The CDR3 is 15 amino acids. The germline gives CDR1 MGHRA, CDR2 YSYEKL. Trimming left V 2 bases short and J 4 bases short, with 14 bases between.

CDR3 nucleotides: TGTGCCAGCAGTTTAGCGAAGGGGGCGCGGGGTTCACCCCTCCACTTT. Amino acid sequence: CASSLAKGARGSPLHF. This chain connects TRBV28 to TRBJ1-6, with TRBD1 matching 7 bases. With 2 bases clipped from V and 9 bases from J, the junction kept 10 bases outside the gene matches. Germline CDR1 and CDR2: MDHEN and SYDVKM. The CDR3 sequence is 16 residues long. Based on the CDR3 plus reference TRBV28 and TRBJ1-6, the full variable domain is DVKVTQSSRYLVKRTGEKVFLECVQDMDHENMFWYRQDPGLGLRLIYFSYDVKMKEKGDIPEGYSVSREKKERFSLILESASTNQTSMYLCASSLAKGARGSPLHFGNGTRLTVT.

The chain combines TRBV7-9 with TRBJ2-2; D gene ambiguous. Germline V CDR1 and CDR2: SEHNR, FQNEAQ (reference sequence). The CDR3 runs 14 residues. V gave up 1 base and J gave up 2 bases, with 5 bases separating them. CDR3 sequence reads: CASSLVTNTGELFF. The CDR3, as DNA: TGTGCCAGCAGCTTAGTTACTAACACCGGGGAGCTGTTTTTT.

V gene TRBV15 combines with J gene TRBJ2-2; no definite D call. Germline CDR1 reads LNHNV; CDR2 reads YYDKDF (reference sequence). The V and J ends lost 0 bases and 9 bases respectively, with 11 bases between them. The CDR3 sequence is 14 residues long. The CDR3 DNA sequence: TGTGCCACCAGCAGAGATCTGGGATCCAGGGAGCTGTTTTTT. This codes for CATSRDLGSRELFF. The complete variable domain, with remaining parts taken from reference TRBV15 and TRBJ2-2, reads DAMVIQNPRYQVTQFGKPVTLSCSQTLNHNVMYWYQQKSSQAPKLLFHYYDKDFNNEADTPDNFQSRRPNTSFCFLDIRSPGLGDTAMYLCATSRDLGSRELFFGEGSRLTVL.

V is TRBV6-4 and J is TRBJ1-6, with 7 nucleotides matching TRBD1. Germline CDR1 and CDR2: MRHNA and SNTAGT. CDR3 size: 14 residues. The J segment lost 7 bases and the V segment lost 5 bases, leaving 5 bases of the junction unmatched. The CDR3, as DNA: TGTGCCAGCAGTCCAGGGGGAACAAATTCACCCCTCCACTTT. This encodes CASSPGGTNSPLHF.

This clone was recorded only once. The chain uses TRBV28 and TRBJ2-3; TRBD1 might be the D (6 bases). V lost 3 bases, J lost 8 bases, and 12 bases lay in between. From germline, CDR1 is MDHEN and CDR2 SYDVKM. This CDR3 comprises 13 residues. The CDR3 DNA is TGTGCCAGCAGTTTTTACCCACAGGGTACGCAGTATTTT. Its protein product is CASSFYPQGTQYF. Combining the CDR3 with reference TRBV28 and TRBJ2-3 gives the whole variable domain DVKVTQSSRYLVKRTGEKVFLECVQDMDHENMFWYRQDPGLGLRLIYFSYDVKMKEKGDIPEGYSVSREKKERFSLILESASTNQTSMYLCASSFYPQGTQYFGPGTRLTVL.

The chain recombines TRBV4-3 with TRBJ1-2, with 9 nucleotides matching TRBD1. V gave up 1 base and J gave up 5 bases; unmatched junction bases: 11. The CDR3 consists of 17 residues. Per the germline V gene, CDR1 is LGHNA and CDR2 is YSLEER. The CDR3 spells CASSQVSGTGNTYGYTF. Written as DNA, the CDR3 is TGCGCCAGCAGCCAAGTATCCGGGACAGGGAATACTTATGGCTACACCTTC.

The chain has TRBV12-5 and TRBJ2-2, with 8 bases identical to TRBD2. Per the germline V gene, CDR1 is LGHNT and CDR2 is FRNRAP. V lost 5 bases, J lost 6 bases, and 5 bases stayed unmatched. The CDR3 consists of 14 residues. The CDR3 nucleotides are TGTGCTAGTGGTCCCAGCGGGAGCCCCGGGGAGCTGTTTTTT. This codes for CASGPSGSPGELFF. Drawing the rest from reference TRBV12-5 and TRBJ2-2, the complete variable domain is DARVTQTPRHKVTEMGQEVTMRCQPILGHNTVFWYRQTMMQGLELLAYFRNRAPLDDSGMPKDRFSAEMPDATLATLKIQPSEPRDSAVYFCASGPSGSPGELFFGEGSRLTVL.

The CDR3 loop is CASSPPSGRTREQYF. The CDR3, as DNA: TGTGCCAGCTCACCACCTAGCGGGAGGACCCGCGAGCAGTACTTC. V and J are TRBV18 and TRBJ2-7; 10 bases are a match to TRBD2. The V gene's germline CDR1 is KGHSH and CDR2 LQKENI. Unmatched junction bases numbered 5, after V lost 0 bases and J lost 6 bases. The CDR3 extends over 15 amino acids.

V and J are TRBV6-1 and TRBJ1-4; D remains ambiguous. Germline V gene lookup returns CDR1 MNHNS and CDR2 SASEGT. This CDR3 contains 14 residues. Between the trimmed V and J ends, which lost 3 bases and 4 bases, there was a span of 9 bases. The CDR3 protein is CASSDAPFNEKLFF. CDR3 coding DNA: TGTGCCAGCAGTGACGCTCCGTTTAATGAAAAACTGTTTTTT.

This chain links TRBV7-9 with TRBJ2-7; a weak D match, TRBD1 (5 bases). CDR3 length: 15 amino acids. Germline CDR1 is SEHNR and CDR2 is FQNEAQ (reference sequence). With 2 bases removed from V and 1 base from J, the gap between germline ends came to 12 bases. CDR3 DNA: TGTGCCAGCAGCTTACAGGGTCGTGTGTCCTACGAGCAGTACTTC. Its protein product is CASSLQGRVSYEQYF.

The rearrangement uses TRBV15 and TRBJ2-3; D remains ambiguous. The ends were cut back, 4 bases at V and 5 bases at J, with 13 bases in the middle. CDR1 and CDR2 from the germline V gene are LNHNV and YYDKDF (reference sequence). This CDR3 has 14 residues. As DNA, the CDR3 is TGTGCCACCAGCAACGAAGGTGCAAAAGATACGCAGTATTTT. It encodes CATSNEGAKDTQYF.

The rearrangement links TRBV5-1 to TRBJ2-1; TRBD2 aligns across 9 bases. V shed 4 bases, J shed 8 bases, and the junction held 19 bases outside the gene matches. Germline CDR1 reads SGHRS; CDR2 reads YFSETQ. The CDR3 sequence is 18 residues long. CDR3: CASSIAKLAGPAADEQFF. CDR3 sequence (DNA): TGCGCCAGCAGCATAGCGAAACTAGCGGGCCCTGCGGCGGATGAGCAGTTCTTC. Full variable domain (rest looked up from reference TRBV5-1 and TRBJ2-1): KAGVTQTPRYLIKTRGQQVTLSCSPISGHRSVSWYQQTPGQGLQFLFEYFSETQRNKGNFPGRFSGRQFSNSRSEMNVSTLELGDSALYLCASSIAKLAGPAADEQFFGPGTRLTVL.

The J gene is TRBJ2-1, the V gene TRBV18; 12 nucleotides line up with TRBD2. The CDR3 runs to 17 residues. V trimming: 4 bases; J trimming: 8 bases; junction bases outside the gene matches: 12. CDR1 is KGHSH and CDR2 is LQKENI in the germline V gene. The CDR3 nucleotides read TGTGCCAGCTCACAAGAGGCTAGCGGGAGGGAAAGGGATGAGCAGTTCTTC. Its translation: CASSQEASGRERDEQFF.

The chain is built from TRBV15 and TRBJ2-1; TRBD1 agrees at 7 bases. V lost 6 bases to trimming and J lost 0 bases; unmatched junction nucleotides: 8. The germline gives CDR1 LNHNV, CDR2 YYDKDF (reference sequence). The CDR3 has 16 amino acids. The CDR3 loop reads CATSSLEGASYNEQFF. The CDR3 bases are TGTGCCACCAGTTCACTTGAGGGGGCCTCCTACAATGAGCAGTTCTTC.

The chain is built from TRBV19 and TRBJ1-3, with D hard to call. Germline loops: CDR1 LNHDA, CDR2 SQIVND (reference sequence). The V end lost 6 bases, the J end lost 3 bases, and 18 bases lay between the germline ends. The CDR3 covers 16 residues. The CDR3 nucleotides are TGTGCCAGTAGGCATCTACAGCCCGAGGGTGGAAACACCATATATTTT. Translation gives CASRHLQPEGGNTIYF.

The rearrangement joins TRBV4-1 to TRBJ2-1; D gene ambiguous. V was cut by 4 bases and J by 9 bases, with 13 bases left in between. The germline CDR1 and CDR2 sequences are MGHRA and YSYEKL. This CDR3 spans 13 amino acids. The CDR3 loop reads CASSLLYGVEQFF. CDR3 nucleotides: TGCGCCAGCAGCCTTTTGTATGGGGTTGAGCAGTTCTTC.

The chain joins TRBV6-5 to TRBJ1-2; perhaps TRBD1 as D (6 bases). CDR1 is MNHEY, CDR2 SVGAGI, per germline. CDR3 length: 15 amino acids. V lost 4 bases to trimming and J lost 2 bases, with 14 bases between them. The CDR3 loop reads CASSSGQPRNYGYTF. CDR3 coding DNA: TGTGCCAGCAGTTCCGGACAGCCTCGGAACTATGGCTACACCTTC.

The chain combines TRBV6-6 with TRBJ2-7; TRBD2 aligns across 11 bases. The germline gives CDR1 MNHNY, CDR2 SVGAGI (reference sequence). This CDR3 has 13 amino acids. The trim removed 11 bases at V and 6 bases at J, leaving 9 bases unmatched. CDR3 sequence reads: CASSRLAGGEQYF. The CDR3 nucleotides read TGTGCCTCAAGCCGGCTAGCGGGAGGCGAGCAGTACTTC.